The 29 T cell receptor beta chains reported below all come from one sample, sequenced in a study of blood T cells in healthy people across ages. A second PCR, run for about 7 to 12 cycles, used a sample-barcoded 5' primer plus a J-beta primer mix. TCRdb fed the 5' RACE reads into MiXCR, producing one record per CDR3 protein. The repertoire has around 580,000 distinct CDR3 sequences, 40% to 50% of them found once; the top ten carry around 25%. The sequenced sample consisted of blood. The receptor source for this set is an elderly man in good health.

The chain couples TRBV7-3 to TRBJ2-7, with D perhaps given as TRBD1 or TRBD2 (6 bases each). The germline gives CDR1 SGHTA, CDR2 FQGTGA. The CDR3 consists of 13 residues. Trimming pared 3 bases from V and 7 bases from J, leaving 13 bases between. The CDR3 bases are TGTGCCAGCAGCTTCGGGGGCGGGGTTGAGCAGTACTTC. Its translation is CASSFGGGVEQYF.

V is TRBV7-2 and J is TRBJ2-2; 7 nucleotides match TRBD1. Losses at the gene ends were 4 bases for V and 2 bases for J; bases not matched to a gene: 7. The V gene's germline CDR1 is SGHTA and CDR2 FQGNSA. The CDR3 extends over 16 amino acids. The CDR3 DNA reads TGTGCCAGCAGCTCTGTCGGGACAGCTAACACCGGGGAGCTGTTTTTT. This codes for CASSSVGTANTGELFF.

About this clonotype itself: A much larger clone differs by one base, so this may be a read error. This chain uses TRBV6-5 with TRBJ2-1; possible D gene TRBD1, 6 bases. The CDR3 runs 15 residues. Germline assignment: CDR1 MNHEY and CDR2 SVGAGI. CDR3 protein: CASSSRRGWDNGQFF. CDR3 in DNA: TGTGCCAGCAGCTCCCGCAGGGGCTGGGACAATGGGCAGTTCTTC.

This clonotype came up many times. The V gene is TRBV6-6, the J gene TRBJ1-6; 7 bases map to TRBD1. The V gene's germline CDR1 is MNHNY and CDR2 SVGAGI (reference sequence). V dropped 5 bases and J dropped 7; count of bases not matched to a gene: 2. This CDR3 region has 13 residues. The CDR3 DNA follows: TGTGCCAGCAGTCGGGACAGCAATTCACCCCTCCACTTT. Translated: CASSRDSNSPLHF.

This rearrangement joins TRBV2 to TRBJ1-6; tentative D call: TRBD1 (6 bases). The CDR3 totals 14 residues. Trimming removed 3 bases from V and 9 bases from J, with 12 bases in between. Germline CDR1 and CDR2: SNHLY and FYNNEI. The CDR3 loop reads CASSERTASSPLHF. As DNA, the CDR3 is TGTGCCAGCAGTGAGCGGACAGCTAGTTCACCCCTCCACTTT.

The chain uses TRBV20-1 and TRBJ2-3; 8 bases fit TRBD2. The germline V gene has CDR1 DFQATT and CDR2 SNEGSKA (reference sequence). The CDR3 sequence is 12 residues long. V gave up 3 bases and J gave up 8 bases; unmatched junction bases: 4. The CDR3, as DNA: TGCAGTGCTAGCCCCGGGACTAGTACGCAGTATTTT. This translates into CSASPGTSTQYF.

This clonotype was counted ten times or more. The J gene is TRBJ2-1, the V gene TRBV6-5; TRBD2 matches at 14 bases. Germline values: CDR1 MNHEY, CDR2 SVGAGI. V shed 2 bases, J shed 4 bases, and the junction held 10 bases outside the gene matches. The CDR3 contains 19 residues. CDR3 nucleotide sequence: TGTGCCAGCAGTTACGCCGGACTAGCGGGAGGCGCGGGATACAATGAGCAGTTCTTC. Its protein product is CASSYAGLAGGAGYNEQFF.

This clonotype was recorded only once. The chain links TRBV7-2 to TRBJ2-1; 8 bases are shared with TRBD2. TRBJ2-7 matches the DNA end more closely, so the J call is doubtful. The CDR3 runs 16 residues. Germline V gives CDR1 SGHTA, CDR2 FQGNSA. The CDR3, as DNA: TGTGCCAGCAGCTCAATCACTAGCGGACCATACAATGAGCAGTACTTC. Protein product: CASSSITSGPYNEQYF.

This clonotype was observed a handful of times. CDR3 sequence (DNA): TGTGCCAGCAGCCAAGAAGCCAGGGGTTTCGACGAGCAGTACTTC. Its translation: CASSQEARGFDEQYF. This sequence joins TRBV3-1 and TRBJ2-7; the D gene is possibly TRBD1 (6 bases). The CDR3 covers 15 residues. Germline CDR1 is LGHDT and CDR2 is YNNKEL (reference sequence). Trimming removed 0 bases from V and 5 bases from J, with 14 bases in between.

There are a few counts of this clonotype. V usage is TRBV3-1 and J usage is TRBJ2-3, with D maybe TRBD1 (6 bases). CDR3 length: 18 amino acids. Germline loops: CDR1 LGHDT, CDR2 YNNKEL (reference sequence). With 1 base removed from V and 6 bases from J, the gap between germline ends came to 23 bases. CDR3 residues: CASSQGVTDSLGSDTQYF. The CDR3 DNA reads as TGTGCCAGCAGCCAAGGGGTTACGGACAGCCTTGGGTCGGATACGCAGTATTTT.

This clonotype was seen more than once but under ten times. This CDR3 is CASSYGEVGYGYTF. The CDR3 DNA reads as TGTGCCAGCAGTTACGGAGAGGTGGGCTATGGCTACACCTTC. The J gene is TRBJ1-2, the V gene TRBV6-5; D call uncertain. The CDR3 sequence is 14 residues long. V lost 2 bases to trimming and J lost 4 bases, with 11 bases between them. Germline lookup yields CDR1 MNHEY and CDR2 SVGAGI.

In this sample, this clonotype turned up a few times. CDR3 nucleotides: TGTGCCAGCAGCTTTGGACAGGGTTCGGATGGCTACACCTTC. Translated, it gives CASSFGQGSDGYTF. The chain carries TRBV5-5 and TRBJ1-2; 8 nucleotides align to TRBD1. Germline CDR1 and CDR2: SGHKS and YYEKEE (reference sequence). The ends lost 2 bases at V and 6 bases at J; junction bases unmatched: 6. This CDR3 region has 14 residues. Complete variable domain (other parts from reference TRBV5-5 and TRBJ1-2): DAGVTQSPTHLIKTRGQQVTLRCSPISGHKSVSWYQQVLGQGPQFIFQYYEKEERGRGNFPDRFSARQFPNYSSELNVNALLLGDSALYLCASSFGQGSDGYTFGSGTRLTVV.

Only one count was recorded for this clonotype. A read error may account for a junction end that differs from germline. The rearrangement joins TRBV30 to TRBJ2-5; TRBD2 agrees at 8 bases. The CDR3 consists of 12 residues. CDR1 GTSNPN and CDR2 SVGIG come from the germline V gene (reference sequence). The CDR3 protein is CAGSGSQETQYF. DNA for the CDR3: TGTGCCGGGAGCGGGAGTCAAGAGACCCAGTACTTC.

The chain combines TRBV11-2 with TRBJ1-2, with TRBD1 as a possible D gene (5 bases). The ends were cut back, 4 bases at V and 8 bases at J, with 20 bases in the middle. This CDR3 region has 15 residues. The germline CDR1 and CDR2 sequences are SGHAT and FQNNGV. Here the CDR3 reads CASSWLEGRLIGYTF. In DNA form, the CDR3 reads TGTGCCAGCAGCTGGTTGGAGGGGAGATTAATCGGCTACACCTTC.

V and J are TRBV7-2 and TRBJ2-7; D unclear. V shed 4 bases and J shed 4 bases, with 20 bases lying between them. Germline CDR1 and CDR2: SGHTA and FQGNSA. The CDR3 runs 16 residues. The CDR3 sequence: CASSSGPGAQGYEQYF. The CDR3 DNA sequence: TGTGCCAGCAGCTCGGGCCCGGGCGCCCAAGGTTACGAGCAGTACTTC.

The V and J genes are TRBV30 and TRBJ2-7; TRBD1 aligns across 7 bases. CDR3 length equals 13 residues. CDR1 GTSNPN and CDR2 SVGIG come from the germline V gene (reference sequence). V was clipped by 6 bases and J by 2 bases; unmatched bases: 7. The CDR3 reads CACLWQGAYEQYF. The CDR3 bases are TGTGCCTGCCTTTGGCAGGGGGCCTACGAGCAGTACTTC.

Ten or more counts support this clonotype. The DNA for the CDR3 is TGTGCCAGCAGGGACACTAGCGGGGGTTCCTACGAGCAGTACTTC. Translating it yields CASRDTSGGSYEQYF. The rearrangement joins TRBV6-5 to TRBJ2-7; 11 bases are a match to TRBD2. The V gene's germline CDR1 is MNHEY and CDR2 SVGAGI. The CDR3 extends over 15 amino acids. With 6 bases clipped from V and 1 base from J, the junction kept 5 bases outside the gene matches.

This clonotype has just a few counts. The chain links TRBV7-2 to TRBJ2-7; 11 bases are shared with TRBD2. The CDR3 has 17 residues. Germline CDR1 SGHTA, CDR2 FQGNSA. After removal of 3 bases from V and 4 bases from J, the junction contained 11 bases not matched to a gene. The CDR3 here is CASSFQASGGTMYEQYF. DNA for the CDR3: TGTGCCAGCAGCTTCCAGGCTAGCGGGGGGACGATGTACGAGCAGTACTTC.

About this clonotype: One end of the junction varies from germline; a read error may be responsible. The rearrangement links TRBV20-1 to TRBJ2-5; D is undetermined. Germline loops: CDR1 DFQATT, CDR2 SNEGSKA (reference sequence). CDR3 length: 10 amino acids. The CDR3 spells CSASREAQYF. The CDR3 DNA is TGCAGTGCTAGTAGAGAGGCCCAGTACTTC.

This clonotype was detected many times. The V gene is TRBV25-1, the J gene TRBJ2-5; D uncertain. The CDR3 runs to 15 residues. V dropped 0 bases and J dropped 3 bases, with 11 bases sitting between them. Germline CDR1 reads MGHDK; CDR2 reads SYGVNS. CDR3: CASSEYIAVKETQYF. CDR3 DNA: TGTGCCAGCAGTGAATATATCGCCGTCAAAGAGACCCAGTACTTC.

This rearrangement joins TRBV6-6 to TRBJ2-2; 7 positions agree with TRBD2. The CDR3 runs 17 residues. V was pared by 2 bases and J by 0 bases, with 6 bases of the junction left unmatched. The V gene's germline CDR1 is MNHNY and CDR2 SVGAGI (reference sequence). In DNA form, the CDR3 reads TGTGCCAGCAGTTACGGGGGAGGGGATTCGAACACCGGGGAGCTGTTTTTT. This codes for CASSYGGGDSNTGELFF.

The chain carries TRBV5-1 and TRBJ2-1; 7 bases line up with TRBD2. J was trimmed by 2 bases and V by 5 bases; bases with no gene match: 7. This CDR3 has 15 amino acids. Germline V gives CDR1 SGHRS, CDR2 YFSETQ. The CDR3 bases are TGCGCCAGCAGTGCCGGGGGGAGCCCCTACAATGAGCAGTTCTTC. This sequence encodes CASSAGGSPYNEQFF.

The chain couples TRBV29-1 to TRBJ2-7; 8 bases fit TRBD1. Trimming cost V 6 bases and J 3 bases; bases outside gene matches: 4. The germline gives CDR1 SQVTM, CDR2 ANQGSEA. The CDR3 spans 12 residues. As DNA, the CDR3 is TGCAGCGTGGCTGGACAGGGCTACGAGCAGTACTTC. Translated: CSVAGQGYEQYF.

The gene calls are TRBV5-1 and TRBJ2-1; D possibly uses TRBD1 or TRBD2 (5 bases each). CDR3 size: 16 residues. V lost 1 base and J lost 0, with 11 bases in between. In germline, CDR1 is SGHRS, CDR2 YFSETQ. This chain's CDR3 is CASSLTTGHSYNEQFF. The CDR3 DNA is TGCGCCAGCAGCTTGACCACGGGGCACTCCTACAATGAGCAGTTCTTC.

The chain is built from TRBV5-1 and TRBJ1-5; D remains ambiguous. The CDR3 has 15 residues. V was shortened by 4 bases and J by 1 base, with 12 bases between the two germline ends. Per germline, CDR1 SGHRS and CDR2 YFSETQ. CDR3 sequence: CASSPAGSSNQPQHF. The DNA for the CDR3 is TGCGCCAGCAGCCCGGCCGGGTCCAGCAATCAGCCCCAGCATTTT.

The genes are TRBV29-1 and TRBJ2-5; 9 bases are a match to TRBD1. The germline V gene has CDR1 SQVTM and CDR2 ANQGSEA. V shed 6 bases and J 3 bases; nucleotides not matched to a gene: 5. The CDR3 length is 13 residues. The CDR3 DNA is TGCAGCGTAACGGGACAGGGAAAAGAGACCCAGTACTTC. Its protein product is CSVTGQGKETQYF.

About this clonotype: A much larger clone lies one base from this, so it may be a read error. V is TRBV6-5 and J is TRBJ1-1, with D unresolved. The CDR3 extends over 15 amino acids. Germline V lookup: CDR1 MNHEY, CDR2 SVGAGI. The CDR3 sequence: CASSYSNRKNTGAFF. The DNA of the CDR3 is TGTGCCAGCAGTTACTCGAATCGAAAGAACACTGGAGCTTTCTTT.

This chain links TRBV12-3 or TRBV12-4 with TRBJ2-7, with D perhaps matching TRBD2 (5 bases). V gave up 0 bases and J gave up 0 bases, with 9 bases separating them. This CDR3 has 15 amino acids. DNA for the CDR3: TGTGCCAGCAGTTTAGCGGGAGCGAGCTCCTACGAGCAGTACTTC. Protein sequence: CASSLAGASSYEQYF.

The V call is TRBV29-1, the J call TRBJ2-7; a possible D gene is TRBD2 (5 bases). The J call may be faulty, since TRBJ2-5 better matches the DNA end. The CDR3 contains 12 residues. Germline assignment: CDR1 SQVTM and CDR2 ANQGSEA. CDR3 sequence: CSVTSGGETQYF. The DNA of the CDR3 is TGCAGCGTTACTAGTGGTGGCGAGACCCAGTACTTC.